This TCR beta chain was retrieved from a study of blood T cells in healthy people across ages. Study findings and constraints: Roughly linear declines in TCR beta diversity per million T cells occurred with age.

Deletions cut 0 bases from V and 4 bases from J, with 19 bases between. The CDR3 sequence is 17 residues long. The germline CDR1 and CDR2 sequences are DFQATT and SNEGSKA (reference sequence). Alongside a J-beta primer mix, a sample-barcoded 5' primer served in a second PCR lasting about 7 to 12 cycles. MiXCR, applied by TCRdb to the 5' RACE reads, yields one record per CDR3 protein. The table shows about 1.5 million distinct CDR3 sequences, with around 40% occurring only once. As for this clonotype: Antigen specificity is unknown.

The chain uses TRBV20-1 and TRBJ2-1, with D maybe TRBD1 (6 bases). The clonotype comes from a woman between 18 and 30 years old in good health. Sequenced: blood. CDR3 loop: CSARDRGGDLLYNEQFF. The CDR3 DNA sequence: TGCAGTGCTAGAGATCGTGGGGGCGATTTACTTTACAATGAGCAGTTCTTC.